What follows is one TCR beta chain and its context. Some clones are missing from TCRdb's copy, which holds only in-frame ones; the method was immunoSEQ multiplex PCR. This sample has around 110,000 clones, with 89% found just once. This sample is drawn from a study of blood T cell repertoires in COVID-19. Study details: COVID-19 samples, acute and convalescent, were from the United States, Italy and Spain.

J gave up 0 bases and V 1 base, and 3 bases lay outside the gene matches. CDR1 is MGHRA and CDR2 is YSYEKL in the germline V gene. The CDR3 sequence is 17 residues long. Source material: peripheral blood. The TCR comes from a man aged 35 to 55 with active or convalescent COVID-19. This chain joins TRBV4-1 and TRBJ2-2; 9 nucleotides agree with TRBD2. The CDR3 region has the DNA TGCGCCAGCAGCCAAGGGAGCGGGAGGACGAACACCGGGGAGCTGTTTTTT. Amino acids: CASSQGSGRTNTGELFF.